This entry is about one T cell receptor beta chain. Its antigen is as yet unknown. Separate from the 666-subject first cohort was the approximately 130-subject validation cohort, to which the donors belonged. The data derive from a study of cytomegalovirus exposure and HLA in healthy donors. Study information: The platform used for the 120 or so validation repertoires matched that of the approximately 670 first-cohort repertoires, a later analysis reported. General study results and limits: Testing in vitro showed a few CMV-associated chains specific for CMV antigens. Cytomegalovirus-associated status was assigned to about 180 TCR beta chains.

Sequenced by immunoSEQ multiplex PCR; TCRdb stores in-frame clones only, minus some. Of under 350,000 clones in the sample, around 86% were seen once. The germline gives CDR1 SQVTM, CDR2 ANQGSEA. J was trimmed by 2 bases and V by 0 bases; bases with no gene match: 5. The CDR3 consists of 16 residues. The V gene is TRBV29-1, the J gene TRBJ2-2; TRBD1 matches at 8 bases. Sequenced sample: PBMCs. The receptor was derived from a woman aged 18-29 years in good health and CMV-seronegative. The CDR3, as DNA: TGCAGCGTTGAAGAGGTCAGGGGGCCAAACACCGGGGAGCTGTTTTTT. Protein product: CSVEEVRGPNTGELFF.